The entry below describes one T cell receptor beta chain. Germline CDR1 LGHDT, CDR2 YNNKEL (reference sequence). The CDR3 runs 14 residues. V lost 0 bases, J lost 7 bases, and 9 bases lay in between. The use of a sample-barcoded 5' primer and a J-beta primer mix characterized a second PCR of roughly 6 to 12 cycles. Each cDNA was tagged by a template-switch adaptor containing 12 random nucleotides. TCRdb processed the 5' RACE reads anew with MiXCR; each CDR3 protein has one entry. Seen here are 1.4 million to 1.5 million distinct CDR3 sequences, approximately 40% observed once, and the top ten hold less than 8%. This specimen belongs to a study of blood T cells in healthy people across ages.

This receptor was taken from a woman aged 18-29 years in good health. Sequenced input: blood. J is TRBJ1-4 and V is TRBV3-1, with D perhaps TRBD1 (6 bases). The CDR3 is CASSQDWGPEKLFF. CDR3 DNA sequence: TGTGCCAGCAGCCAAGACTGGGGGCCTGAAAAACTGTTTTTT.